The rows below give T cell receptor beta chains drawn from one sample of a study of cytomegalovirus exposure and HLA in healthy donors. Measured with immunoSEQ multiplex PCR; TCRdb has only the in-frame clones, and not every one. The sample has about 210,000 clones, 60% to 80% seen once. Sequenced sample: PBMCs. The origin of the receptors is a male donor in good health and CMV-seronegative. CDR3s include the opening cysteine and the closing phenylalanine or tryptophan. A D gene is named only where the DNA matches it firmly. Size is stated for part of the rows, as once, few or many counts, or as a class when the clone is expanded.

size	D	V	J	CDR3	DNA
.	.	TRBV6-5	TRBJ2-7	CASSYGDSYEQYF	TGTGCCAGCAGTTACGGAGACTCCTACGAGCAGTACTTC
.	TRBD1	TRBV27	TRBJ2-7	CASSILTGPPYEQYF	TGTGCCAGCAGTATCCTGACAGGGCCCCCCTACGAGCAGTACTTC
.	.	TRBV7-9	TRBJ1-2	CASSLGRQGFYGYTF	TGTGCCAGCAGCTTAGGGAGGCAGGGGTTCTATGGCTACACCTTC
.	TRBD1	TRBV15	TRBJ2-2	CATSRGAGTGNTGELFF	TGTGCCACCAGCAGGGGAGCCGGGACAGGGAACACCGGGGAGCTGTTTTTT
.	.	TRBV4-2	TRBJ2-7	CASSQYRVGGDEQYF	TGTGCCAGCAGCCAATACCGGGTCGGCGGGGACGAGCAGTACTTC
few	TRBD1	TRBV9	TRBJ2-3	CASSVPRTGGKDTQYF	TGTGCCAGCAGCGTACCGAGGACAGGGGGAAAAGATACGCAGTATTTT
.	TRBD1	TRBV13	TRBJ1-6	CASSLYLGQGAASPLHF	TGTGCCAGCAGCTTATATTTGGGACAGGGGGCCGCATCACCCCTCCACTTT
.	TRBD1	TRBV5-8	TRBJ1-2	CASSPDRVLGYTF	TGTGCCAGCAGTCCGGACAGGGTACTTGGCTACACCTTC
.	TRBD1	TRBV6-5	TRBJ2-5	CASRHRGHMETQYF	TGTGCCAGCAGACACAGGGGGCACATGGAGACCCAGTACTTC
.	TRBD2	TRBV6-1	TRBJ2-7	CATLRLAGDHEQYF	TGTGCCACCCTGAGACTAGCGGGAGATCACGAGCAGTACTTC
.	.	TRBV2	TRBJ2-7	CASNLARGTDEQYF	TGTGCCAGCAACTTAGCCAGGGGGACTGACGAGCAGTACTTC
.	.	TRBV20-1	TRBJ2-7	CSAGGSFEQYF	TGCAGTGCTGGGGGGTCGTTCGAGCAGTACTTC
many	TRBD1	TRBV7-9	TRBJ1-2	CASIGQGAIYGYTF	TGTGCCAGCATCGGACAGGGGGCAATCTATGGCTACACCTTC
.	.	TRBV5-3	TRBJ1-3	CARSGGGMPSGNTIYF	TGTGCCAGAAGCGGGGGGGGGATGCCCTCTGGAAACACCATATATTTT
.	.	TRBV9	TRBJ2-7	CASSPRRGYEQYF	TGTGCCAGCAGTCCTAGAAGGGGGTACGAGCAGTACTTC
.	.	TRBV5-4	TRBJ1-1	CASSFQGRPEAFF	TGTGCCAGCAGCTTTCAGGGGAGACCTGAAGCTTTCTTT
.	TRBD1	TRBV9	TRBJ2-7	CASSVMGQGPYEQYF	TGTGCCAGCAGCGTTATGGGACAGGGTCCCTACGAGCAGTACTTC
.	TRBD2	TRBV18	TRBJ2-3	CASSPVTSAYTDTQYF	TGTGCCAGCTCACCGGTGACTAGCGCGTACACAGATACGCAGTATTTT
.	TRBD2	TRBV7-2	TRBJ2-1	CASSFGLAGHYNEQFF	TGTGCCAGCAGCTTCGGACTAGCGGGACACTACAATGAGCAGTTCTTC
.	TRBD1	TRBV2	TRBJ1-2	CASSPTGVPNYGYTF	TGTGCCAGCAGTCCGACAGGGGTCCCGAACTATGGCTACACCTTC
.	.	TRBV7-9	TRBJ1-2	CASSSNRDGYTF	TGTGCCAGCAGCTCCAACAGGGATGGCTACACCTTC
.	.	TRBV14	TRBJ1-6	CASSQDLGNQSPLHF	TGTGCCAGCAGCCAAGATCTCGGGAATCAGTCACCCCTCCACTTT